This entry lists 24 T cell receptor beta chains sequenced from one sample in a study of cytomegalovirus exposure and HLA in healthy donors. Primers: 60 Vbeta forward and 13 Jbeta reverse. TCRdb keeps only in-frame clones here, not all; method: immunoSEQ multiplex PCR. Of about 100,000 clones in the sample, around 83% were seen once. Sequencing input: PBMCs. Receptors originate from a woman in her late teens or twenties in good health and CMV-seronegative.

The CDR3 DNA reads as TGTGCCAGCAGCTTCGATCCGGGCTCCTACGAGCAGTACTTC. It yields the protein CASSFDPGSYEQYF. The V gene is TRBV11-2, the J gene TRBJ2-7; D gene unclear. The CDR3 loop spans 14 amino acids. The V and J ends lost 3 bases and 0 bases respectively, with 9 bases between them. The germline gives CDR1 SGHAT, CDR2 FQNNGV.

The chain links TRBV5-6 to TRBJ1-2; TRBD1 matches at 7 bases. The CDR3 runs to 16 residues. V gave up 0 bases and J gave up 2 bases; unmatched junction bases: 7. From germline, CDR1 is SGHDT and CDR2 YYEEEE. CDR3 in amino acids: CASSLGGQRMNYGYTF. As DNA, the CDR3 is TGTGCCAGCAGCTTGGGGGGACAGCGAATGAACTATGGCTACACCTTC. Looking up the rest from reference TRBV5-6 and TRBJ1-2 gives the full variable domain: DAGVTQSPTHLIKTRGQQVTLRCSPKSGHDTVSWYQQALGQGPQFIFQYYEEEERQRGNFPDRFSGHQFPNYSSELNVNALLLGDSALYLCASSLGGQRMNYGYTFGSGTRLTVV.

The chain carries TRBV28 and TRBJ2-5, with TRBD1 matching over 7 bases. The closer fit of TRBJ2-7 to the DNA end suggests the J call may be wrong. The CDR3 covers 16 residues. Germline V gene data show CDR1 as MDHEN and CDR2 as SYDVKM. In DNA form, the CDR3 reads TGTGCCAGCAGCGATGGGACAGCGAGCCACTCCTACGAGCAGTACTTC. This codes for CASSDGTASHSYEQYF.

This chain connects TRBV9 to TRBJ2-3; perhaps TRBD2 as D (7 bases). Trimming cost V 4 bases and J 0 bases, with 12 bases left between them. The CDR3 is 15 amino acids. Germline lookup yields CDR1 SGDLS and CDR2 YYNGEE. The CDR3 loop reads CASSFAGASTDTQYF. The CDR3 DNA reads TGTGCCAGCAGCTTCGCGGGGGCTAGCACAGATACGCAGTATTTT.

The J gene is TRBJ2-6, the V gene TRBV7-9; 10 positions agree with TRBD1. Germline CDR1 SEHNR, CDR2 FQNEAQ (reference sequence). V gave up 4 bases and J gave up 2 bases; unmatched junction bases: 5. The CDR3 extends over 17 amino acids. CDR3 residues: CASSSRGQGAGANVLTF. Written as DNA, the CDR3 is TGTGCCAGCAGCTCCAGAGGACAGGGGGCTGGGGCCAACGTCCTGACTTTC.

This clone was counted a few times. The chain links TRBV6-5 to TRBJ2-3, with D possibly TRBD1 on 5 matching bases. Germline V lookup: CDR1 MNHEY, CDR2 SVGAGI. V was shortened by 7 bases and J by 3 bases, with 11 bases between the two germline ends. This CDR3 is 13 amino acids long. The chain's CDR3 is CASNLQVTDTQYF. The DNA for the CDR3 is TGTGCCAGCAACCTACAGGTTACAGATACGCAGTATTTT.

The chain is built from TRBV7-8 and TRBJ2-3, with 12 bases aligning to TRBD2. The V gene's germline CDR1 is SGHVS and CDR2 FQNEAQ. The CDR3 has 16 residues. The J segment lost 4 bases and the V segment lost 1 base, leaving 3 bases of the junction unmatched. CDR3 nucleotide sequence: TGTGCCAGCAGCTTAGACCTAGCGGGGGGGCCAGATACGCAGTATTTT. It encodes CASSLDLAGGPDTQYF. The full variable domain, in which reference TRBV7-8 and TRBJ2-3 provide the parts outside the CDR3, is GAGVSQSPRYKVAKRGQDVALRCDPISGHVSLFWYQQALGQGPEFLTYFQNEAQLDKSGLPSDRFFAERPEGSVSTLKIQRTQQEDSAVYLCASSLDLAGGPDTQYFGPGTRLTVL.

As DNA, the CDR3 is TGCGCCAGCAGCCACACCGGGGTAGGGGACACCTTAGCCGGAAACATTCAGTACTTC. This codes for CASSHTGVGDTLAGNIQYF. The chain is built from TRBV4-3 and TRBJ2-4, with a possible D match to TRBD1 (6 bases). The V end was cut by 3 bases, the J end by 6 bases, with 27 bases between. The CDR3 sequence is 19 residues long. CDR1 is LGHNA, CDR2 YSLEER, per germline.

The chain is built from TRBV2 and TRBJ1-1; D is undetermined. Germline V gives CDR1 SNHLY, CDR2 FYNNEI. The ends were cut back, 8 bases at V and 0 bases at J, with 13 bases in the middle. The CDR3 totals 14 residues. CDR3 sequence reads: CASGEGRVNTEAFF. CDR3 nucleotide sequence: TGTGCCAGCGGGGAGGGTCGAGTGAACACTGAAGCTTTCTTT.

The gene calls are TRBV4-3 and TRBJ1-6, with D possibly matching TRBD1 (6 bases). Trimming shortened V by 6 bases and J by 7 bases, and 13 bases separated the two germline ends. This CDR3 has 14 amino acids. Per germline, CDR1 LGHNA and CDR2 YSLEER. The CDR3 DNA reads as TGCGCCAGCAGACCGTCAACAGGGAATTCACCCCTCCACTTT. It yields the protein CASRPSTGNSPLHF.

Comments on this clone: One junction end disagrees with the germline gene, perhaps due to a read error. This rearrangement joins TRBV28 to TRBJ2-7, with D maybe TRBD1 (6 bases). This CDR3 comprises 15 residues. CDR1 is MDHEN and CDR2 is SYDVKM in the germline V gene. The CDR3 DNA reads TGTGCCAGCAGTTCGACCTGGACAGTCTCCAACGAGCAGTACTTC. Translation gives CASSSTWTVSNEQYF. The whole variable domain, filled in from reference TRBV28 and TRBJ2-7, reads DVKVTQSSRYLVKRTGEKVFLECVQDMDHENMFWYRQDPGLGLRLIYFSYDVKMKEKGDIPEGYSVSREKKERFSLILESASTNQTSMYLCASSSTWTVSNEQYFGPGTRLTVT.

V gene TRBV5-1 combines with J gene TRBJ1-1; D is unclear. The V end lost 0 bases, the J end lost 1 base, and 7 bases lay between the germline ends. The CDR3 covers 14 residues. The germline CDR1 and CDR2 sequences are SGHRS and YFSETQ. The DNA for the CDR3 is TGCGCCAGCAGCTTGGGACAACAGAACACTGAAGCTTTCTTT. This codes for CASSLGQQNTEAFF.

The chain employs TRBV10-3 and TRBJ2-1, with TRBD2 matching 8 bases. The CDR3 extends over 13 amino acids. Germline V gene data show CDR1 as ENHRY and CDR2 as SYGVKD. The V segment lost 9 bases and the J segment 6 bases; nucleotides outside the gene matches: 7. The CDR3, as DNA: TGTGCCATACTAGCGGTTCTCAGCAATGAGCAGTTCTTC. It codes for CAILAVLSNEQFF.

The CDR3 nucleotides read TGTGCCAGCAGTTCCTCGGGGGTTAGCACTGAAGCTTTCTTT. Translated, it gives CASSSSGVSTEAFF. The chain is built from TRBV28 and TRBJ1-1, with D possibly TRBD1 on 5 matching bases. Germline CDR1 reads MDHEN; CDR2 reads SYDVKM. Trimming removed 4 bases from V and 4 bases from J, with 13 bases in between. The CDR3 spans 14 residues.

The gene calls are TRBV4-1 and TRBJ1-6; possible D gene TRBD1, 5 bases. Germline CDR1 reads MGHRA; CDR2 reads YSYEKL. Trimming removed 1 base at V and 9 bases at J, with 19 bases between. This CDR3 is built from 17 residues. CDR3 DNA: TGCGCCAGCAGCCAAGCAAATTCACTAATCACAGGTTCACCCCTCCACTTT. It translates to CASSQANSLITGSPLHF.

The chain employs TRBV4-2 and TRBJ1-1; 9 bases align to TRBD1. The V segment lost 1 base and the J segment 3 bases; nucleotides outside the gene matches: 3. In germline, CDR1 is LGHNA, CDR2 YNFKEQ. This CDR3 has 15 amino acids. CDR3 nucleotide sequence: TGTGCCAGCAGCCAAGGGGACAGGGAAGACACTGAAGCTTTCTTT. Its protein is CASSQGDREDTEAFF.

This chain joins TRBV4-1 and TRBJ1-2, with D tentatively TRBD1 (6 bases). This CDR3 is 15 amino acids long. Trimming took 0 bases from V and 3 from J, leaving 11 bases between them. Germline-derived CDR1 and CDR2 are MGHRA and YSYEKL. The CDR3 loop reads CASSQENRADYGYTF. The CDR3 DNA follows: TGCGCCAGCAGCCAAGAAAACAGGGCGGACTATGGCTACACCTTC.

The chain couples TRBV28 to TRBJ2-7, with D perhaps TRBD2 (7 bases). V was pared by 4 bases and J by 1 base, with 14 bases between. Germline CDR1 MDHEN, CDR2 SYDVKM. This CDR3 is 15 amino acids long. In DNA form, the CDR3 reads TGTGCCAGCAGTTCCCGGGGGGCCATTTCCTACGAGCAGTACTTC. Protein sequence: CASSSRGAISYEQYF.

The V and J genes are TRBV27 and TRBJ2-2; weak D call: TRBD1 (5 bases). Trimming shortened V by 9 bases and J by 4 bases, and 12 bases separated the two germline ends. The CDR3 spans 13 residues. Germline CDR1 is MNHEY and CDR2 is SMNVEV (reference sequence). The CDR3 loop is CASSSGFTGELFF. Written as DNA, the CDR3 is TGTGCCAGTTCCTCAGGGTTCACCGGGGAGCTGTTTTTT.

This clone was observed once. The chain recombines TRBV6-5 with TRBJ2-7, with 8 positions matching TRBD1. This CDR3 is built from 13 residues. J lost 3 bases, V lost 2 bases, and 0 bases had no gene match. Germline loops: CDR1 MNHEY, CDR2 SVGAGI. CDR3 protein: CASSYTGGYEQYF. In DNA, the CDR3 is TGTGCCAGCAGTTACACAGGGGGCTACGAGCAGTACTTC.

This sequence joins TRBV28 and TRBJ2-7; weak D call: TRBD1 (5 bases). Germline assignment: CDR1 MDHEN and CDR2 SYDVKM. The ends were cut back, 7 bases at V and 6 bases at J, with 22 bases in the middle. The CDR3 loop spans 15 amino acids. The CDR3 reads CASTDARGSLREQYF. Written as DNA, the CDR3 is TGTGCCAGCACCGACGCAAGGGGCTCTCTACGCGAGCAGTACTTC.

The chain joins TRBV29-1 to TRBJ1-2; D not resolved. Germline V gene sequence: CDR1 SQVTM, CDR2 ANQGSEA. The CDR3 spans 15 residues. V lost 3 bases and J 5 bases, leaving 19 bases between the germline ends. The CDR3 sequence is CSVDLRTGSFYGYTF. The DNA of the CDR3 is TGCAGCGTTGATCTAAGGACTGGGAGCTTTTATGGCTACACCTTC.

The chain couples TRBV7-2 to TRBJ1-4, with D perhaps TRBD1 (5 bases). Germline loops: CDR1 SGHTA, CDR2 FQGNSA. The V end was cut by 5 bases, the J end by 7 bases, with 14 bases between. This CDR3 region has 14 residues. The CDR3 DNA reads as TGTGCCAGCAGCCGTCGTTTGGGGGGTGAAAAACTGTTTTTT. Amino acids: CASSRRLGGEKLFF.

This clone has just a few counts. V and J are TRBV4-1 and TRBJ1-5; D ambiguous. Germline V lookup: CDR1 MGHRA, CDR2 YSYEKL. The CDR3 has 13 residues. V was shortened by 0 bases and J by 6 bases, with 6 bases between the two germline ends. The CDR3 reads CASSQDWSQPQHF. The CDR3 coding sequence is TGCGCCAGCAGCCAAGATTGGAGTCAGCCCCAGCATTTT.